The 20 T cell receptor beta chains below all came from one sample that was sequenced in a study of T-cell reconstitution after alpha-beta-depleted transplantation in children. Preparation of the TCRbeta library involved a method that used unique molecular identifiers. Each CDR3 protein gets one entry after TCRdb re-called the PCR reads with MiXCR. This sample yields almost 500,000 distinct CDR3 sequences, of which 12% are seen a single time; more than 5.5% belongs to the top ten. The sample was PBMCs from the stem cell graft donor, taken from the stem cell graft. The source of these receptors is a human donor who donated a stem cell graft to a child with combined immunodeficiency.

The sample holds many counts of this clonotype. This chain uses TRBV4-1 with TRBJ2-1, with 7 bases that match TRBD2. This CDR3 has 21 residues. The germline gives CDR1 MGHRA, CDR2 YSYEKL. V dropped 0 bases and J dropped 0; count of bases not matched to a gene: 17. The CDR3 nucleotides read TGCGCCAGCAGCCAAGATGCCCGGGACTACCATTACCTGAGCTCCTACAATGAGCAGTTCTTC. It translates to CASSQDARDYHYLSSYNEQFF.

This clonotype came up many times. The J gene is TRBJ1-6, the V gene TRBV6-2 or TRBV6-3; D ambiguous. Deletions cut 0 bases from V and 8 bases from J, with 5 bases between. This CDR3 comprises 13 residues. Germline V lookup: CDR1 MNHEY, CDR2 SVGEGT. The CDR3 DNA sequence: TGTGCCAGCAGTTACTCCGGCGATTCACCCCTCCACTTT. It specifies CASSYSGDSPLHF.

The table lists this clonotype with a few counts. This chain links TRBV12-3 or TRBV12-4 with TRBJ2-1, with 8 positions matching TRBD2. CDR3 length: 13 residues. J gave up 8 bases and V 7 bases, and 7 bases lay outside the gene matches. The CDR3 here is CASTAGLVDEQFF. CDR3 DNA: TGTGCCAGCACCGCGGGACTAGTGGATGAGCAGTTCTTC.

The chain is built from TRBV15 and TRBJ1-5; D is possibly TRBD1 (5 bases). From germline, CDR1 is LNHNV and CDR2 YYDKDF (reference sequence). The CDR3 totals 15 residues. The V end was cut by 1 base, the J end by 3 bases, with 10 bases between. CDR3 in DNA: TGTGCCACCAGCAGAGTAGGGGTGGTCAATCAGCCCCAGCATTTT. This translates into CATSRVGVVNQPQHF.

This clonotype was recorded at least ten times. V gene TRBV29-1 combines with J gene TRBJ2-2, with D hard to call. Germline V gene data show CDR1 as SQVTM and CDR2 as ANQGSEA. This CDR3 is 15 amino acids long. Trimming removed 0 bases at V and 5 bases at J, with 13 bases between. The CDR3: CSVEDYFAGTGELFF. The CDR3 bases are TGCAGCGTTGAAGACTATTTTGCTGGAACCGGGGAGCTGTTTTTT.

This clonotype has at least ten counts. CDR3 coding DNA: TGTGCCAGCAGTTACTCACAGGGAAATTCACCCCTCCACTTT. Translating it yields CASSYSQGNSPLHF. The gene calls are TRBV6-5 and TRBJ1-6; maybe TRBD1 (6 bases). The CDR3 has 14 residues. Looked up from germline, CDR1 is MNHEY and CDR2 is SVGAGI. The V end was cut by 0 bases, the J end by 7 bases, with 7 bases between.

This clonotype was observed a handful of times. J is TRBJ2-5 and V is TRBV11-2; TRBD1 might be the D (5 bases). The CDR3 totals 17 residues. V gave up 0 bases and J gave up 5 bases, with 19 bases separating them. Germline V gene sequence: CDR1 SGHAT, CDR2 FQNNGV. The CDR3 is CASSLDRRQGLTETQYF. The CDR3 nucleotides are TGTGCCAGCAGCTTAGACCGGCGGCAGGGTCTAACGGAGACCCAGTACTTC.

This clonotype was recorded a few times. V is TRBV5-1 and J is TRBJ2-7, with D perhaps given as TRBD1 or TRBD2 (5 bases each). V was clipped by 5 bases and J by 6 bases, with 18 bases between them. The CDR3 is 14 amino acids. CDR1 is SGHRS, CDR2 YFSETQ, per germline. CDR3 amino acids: CASRKVQDGGEQYF. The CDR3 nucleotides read TGCGCCAGCAGAAAGGTACAGGATGGGGGCGAGCAGTACTTC.

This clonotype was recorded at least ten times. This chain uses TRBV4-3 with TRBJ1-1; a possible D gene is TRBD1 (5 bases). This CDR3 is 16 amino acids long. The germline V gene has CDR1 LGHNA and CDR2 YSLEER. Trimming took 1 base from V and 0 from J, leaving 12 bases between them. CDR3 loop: CASSQGSDRMNTEAFF. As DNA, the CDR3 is TGCGCCAGCAGCCAAGGGTCCGACAGAATGAACACTGAAGCTTTCTTT.

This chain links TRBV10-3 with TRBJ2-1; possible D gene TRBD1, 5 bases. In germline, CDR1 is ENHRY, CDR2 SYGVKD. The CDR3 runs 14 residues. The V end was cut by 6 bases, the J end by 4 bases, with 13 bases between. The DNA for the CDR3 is TGTGCCATCAGAATCGACAGTGGGTACAATGAGCAGTTCTTC. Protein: CAIRIDSGYNEQFF.

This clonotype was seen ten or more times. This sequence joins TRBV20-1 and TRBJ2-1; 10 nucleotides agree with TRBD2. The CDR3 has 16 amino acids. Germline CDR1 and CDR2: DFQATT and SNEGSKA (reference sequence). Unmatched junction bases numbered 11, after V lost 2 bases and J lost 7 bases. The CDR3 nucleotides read TGCAGTGCTAGACTGTGGACTAGCGGCTATGGGAATGAGCAGTTCTTC. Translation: CSARLWTSGYGNEQFF.

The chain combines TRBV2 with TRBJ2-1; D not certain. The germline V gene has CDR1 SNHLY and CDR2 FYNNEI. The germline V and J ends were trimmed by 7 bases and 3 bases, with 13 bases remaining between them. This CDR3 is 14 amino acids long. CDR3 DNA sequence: TGTGCCAGCACAAGGGTTCAAAACTACAATGAGCAGTTCTTC. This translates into CASTRVQNYNEQFF.

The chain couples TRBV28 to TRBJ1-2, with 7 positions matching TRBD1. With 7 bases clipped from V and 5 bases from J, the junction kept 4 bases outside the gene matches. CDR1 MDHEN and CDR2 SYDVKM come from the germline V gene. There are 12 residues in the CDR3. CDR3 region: CASKGDRYGYTF. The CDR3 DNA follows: TGTGCCAGCAAGGGGGACAGATATGGCTACACCTTC.

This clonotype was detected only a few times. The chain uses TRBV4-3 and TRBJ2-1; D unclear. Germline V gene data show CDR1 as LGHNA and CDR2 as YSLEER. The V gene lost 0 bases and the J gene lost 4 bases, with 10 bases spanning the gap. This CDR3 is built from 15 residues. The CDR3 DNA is TGCGCCAGCAGCCAAGATTCGGCGCGGTACAATGAGCAGTTCTTC. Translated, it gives CASSQDSARYNEQFF.

The CDR3, as DNA: TGCAGTGCTAGACCCGGACTGGGCTACGAGCAGTACTTC. Translation: CSARPGLGYEQYF. The rearrangement joins TRBV20-1 to TRBJ2-7, with a possible D match to TRBD2 (5 bases). In germline, CDR1 is DFQATT, CDR2 SNEGSKA (reference sequence). The CDR3 is 13 residues long. V lost 2 bases and J 3 bases, leaving 11 bases between the germline ends.

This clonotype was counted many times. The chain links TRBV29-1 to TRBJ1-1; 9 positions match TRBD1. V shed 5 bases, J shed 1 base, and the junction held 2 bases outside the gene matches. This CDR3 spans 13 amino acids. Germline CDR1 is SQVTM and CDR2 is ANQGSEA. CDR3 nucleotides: TGCAGCGTTCCGACAGGGGGGAACACTGAAGCTTTCTTT. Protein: CSVPTGGNTEAFF. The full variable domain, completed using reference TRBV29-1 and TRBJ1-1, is SAVISQKPSRDICQRGTSLTIQCQVDSQVTMMFWYRQQPGQSLTLIATANQGSEATYESGFVIDKFPISRPNLTFSTLTVSNMSPEDSSIYLCSVPTGGNTEAFFGQGTRLTVV.

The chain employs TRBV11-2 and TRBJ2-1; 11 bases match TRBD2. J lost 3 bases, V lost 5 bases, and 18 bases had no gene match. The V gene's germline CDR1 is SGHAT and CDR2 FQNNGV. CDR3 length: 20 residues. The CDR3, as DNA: TGTGCCAGCAGCCCGACCCCGTTCGTCGCTAGCGGGAGGAACTACAATGAGCAGTTCTTC. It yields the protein CASSPTPFVASGRNYNEQFF.

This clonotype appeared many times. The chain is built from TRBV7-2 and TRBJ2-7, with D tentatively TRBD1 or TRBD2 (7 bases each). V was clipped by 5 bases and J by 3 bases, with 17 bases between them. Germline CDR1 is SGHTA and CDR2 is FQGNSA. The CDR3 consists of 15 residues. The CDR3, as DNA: TGTGCCAGCAGCGGGAGGGGGCAGGTGAACTACGAGCAGTACTTC. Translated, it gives CASSGRGQVNYEQYF. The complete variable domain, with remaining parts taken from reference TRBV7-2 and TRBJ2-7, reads GAGVSQSPSNKVTEKGKDVELRCDPISGHTALYWYRQSLGQGLEFLIYFQGNSAPDKSGLPSDRFSAERTGGSVSTLTIQRTQQEDSAVYLCASSGRGQVNYEQYFGPGTRLTVT.

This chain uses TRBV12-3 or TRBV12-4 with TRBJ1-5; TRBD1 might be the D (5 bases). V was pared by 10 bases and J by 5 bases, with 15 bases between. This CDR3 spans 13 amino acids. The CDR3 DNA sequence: TGTGCCACCAAGGGGCAGGGAGATCAGCCCCAGCATTTT. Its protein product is CATKGQGDQPQHF.

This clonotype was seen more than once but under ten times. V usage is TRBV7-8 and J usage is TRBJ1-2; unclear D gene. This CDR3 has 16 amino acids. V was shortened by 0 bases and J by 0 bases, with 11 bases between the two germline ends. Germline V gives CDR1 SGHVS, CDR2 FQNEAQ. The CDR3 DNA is TGTGCCAGCAGCTTAGCGGATCCACGGGCTAACTATGGCTACACCTTC. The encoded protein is CASSLADPRANYGYTF.